This T cell receptor beta chain is from a study of T cell repertoires in cytomegalovirus infection. In the study overall: Indications came from public TCR beta signatures; they pointed to CMV infection and to a matching HLA type.

Findings of the study overall: Identification of carriers of CMV plus the relevant HLA was achieved through cumulative public TCR beta family frequency.

TCRdb independently ran MiXCR on the reads; one entry per CDR3 protein. The table records hundreds of thousands of distinct CDR3 sequences, approximately 31% of them present only once. The CDR3 sequence is 15 residues long. The germline V gene has CDR1 MNHEY and CDR2 SMNVEV (reference sequence). This clonotype was counted a single time. Its cognate antigen is unknown. One junction end disagrees with the germline gene, perhaps due to a read error. The chain recombines TRBV27 with TRBJ1-4, with TRBD1 matching over 10 bases. The input for sequencing was cultured CD8+ T cells from PBMCs, taken from culture after CMV antigen stimulation. The origin of this receptor is a human donor in good health (CMV status not recorded). Some clones in this sample may be carry-over from other donors' samples. The CDR3 here is CANSSTGGSGKKLFF. CDR3 DNA: TGTGCCAACAGTTCGACAGGGGGCAGTGGTAAAAAACTGTTTTTT.